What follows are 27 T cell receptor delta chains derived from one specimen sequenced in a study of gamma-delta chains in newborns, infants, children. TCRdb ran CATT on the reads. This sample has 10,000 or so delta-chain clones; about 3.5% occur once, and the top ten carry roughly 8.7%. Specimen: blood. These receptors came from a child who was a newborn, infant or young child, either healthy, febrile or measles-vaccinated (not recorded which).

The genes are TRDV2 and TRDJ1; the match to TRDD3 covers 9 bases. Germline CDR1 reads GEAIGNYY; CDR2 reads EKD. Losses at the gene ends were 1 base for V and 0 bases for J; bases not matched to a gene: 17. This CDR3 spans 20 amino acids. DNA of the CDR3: TGTGCCTGTGACACTCTCGAGGGGGATACAGGGGCTCAAGACACCGATAAACTCATCTTT. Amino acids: CACDTLEGDTGAQDTDKLIF.

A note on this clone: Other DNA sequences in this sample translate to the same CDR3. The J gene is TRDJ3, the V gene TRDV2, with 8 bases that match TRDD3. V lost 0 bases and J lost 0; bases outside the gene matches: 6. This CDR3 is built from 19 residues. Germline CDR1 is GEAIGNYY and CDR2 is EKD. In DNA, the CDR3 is TGTGCCTGTGACACCGTACTGGGGGGAAGCTCCTGGGACACCCGACAGATGTTTTTC. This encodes CACDTVLGGSSWDTRQMFF.

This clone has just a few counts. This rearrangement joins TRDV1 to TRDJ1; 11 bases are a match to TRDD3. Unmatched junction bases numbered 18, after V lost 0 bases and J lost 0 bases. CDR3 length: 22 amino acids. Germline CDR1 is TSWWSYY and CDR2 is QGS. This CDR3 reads CALGELEDLTYWGIMDTDKLIF. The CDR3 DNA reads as TGTGCTCTTGGGGAACTAGAAGACCTCACATACTGGGGGATAATGGACACCGATAAACTCATCTTT.

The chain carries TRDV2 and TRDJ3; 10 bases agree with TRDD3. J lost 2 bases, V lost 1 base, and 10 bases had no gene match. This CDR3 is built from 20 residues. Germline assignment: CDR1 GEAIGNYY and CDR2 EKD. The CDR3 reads CACDTLPLGDTPWDTRQMFF. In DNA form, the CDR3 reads TGTGCCTGTGACACGCTCCCTTTGGGGGATACCCCCTGGGACACCCGACAGATGTTTTTC.

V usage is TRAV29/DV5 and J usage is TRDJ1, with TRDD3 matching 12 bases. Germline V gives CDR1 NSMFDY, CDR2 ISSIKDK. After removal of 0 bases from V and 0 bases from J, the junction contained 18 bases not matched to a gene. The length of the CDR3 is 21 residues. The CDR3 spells CAASVPYLGDTVYQHTDKLIF. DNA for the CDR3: TGTGCAGCAAGCGTCCCCTACCTGGGGGATACGGTTTATCAGCACACCGATAAACTCATCTTT.

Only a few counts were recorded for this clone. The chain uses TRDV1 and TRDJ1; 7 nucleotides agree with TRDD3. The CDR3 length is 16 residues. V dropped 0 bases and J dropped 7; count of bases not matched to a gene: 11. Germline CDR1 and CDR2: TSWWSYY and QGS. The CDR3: CALGELILGREGKLIF. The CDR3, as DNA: TGTGCTCTTGGGGAACTCATACTGGGGAGAGAGGGTAAACTCATCTTT.

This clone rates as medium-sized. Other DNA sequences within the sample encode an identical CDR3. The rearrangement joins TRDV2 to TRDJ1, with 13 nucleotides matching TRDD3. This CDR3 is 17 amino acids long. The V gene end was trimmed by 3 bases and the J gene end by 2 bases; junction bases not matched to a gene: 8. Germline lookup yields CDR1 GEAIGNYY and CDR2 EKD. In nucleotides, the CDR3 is TGTGCCTGTGACCCACTGGGGGATACGAATCGAACCGATAAACTCATCTTT. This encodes CACDPLGDTNRTDKLIF.

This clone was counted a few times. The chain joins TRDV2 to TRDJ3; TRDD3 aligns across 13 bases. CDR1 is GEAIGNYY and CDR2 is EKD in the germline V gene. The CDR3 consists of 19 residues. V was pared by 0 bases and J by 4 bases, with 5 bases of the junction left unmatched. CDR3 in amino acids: CACDTVLGDTRWDTRQMFF. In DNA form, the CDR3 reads TGTGCCTGTGACACCGTACTGGGGGATACGAGGTGGGACACCCGACAGATGTTTTTC.

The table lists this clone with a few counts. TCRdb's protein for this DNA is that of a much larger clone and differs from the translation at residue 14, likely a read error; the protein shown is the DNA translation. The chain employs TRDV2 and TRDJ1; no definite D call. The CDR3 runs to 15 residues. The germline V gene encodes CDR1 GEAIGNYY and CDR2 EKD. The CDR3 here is CACDTMVGYTDKLTF. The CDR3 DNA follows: TGTGCCTGTGACACCATGGTGGGTTACACCGATAAACTCACCTTT.

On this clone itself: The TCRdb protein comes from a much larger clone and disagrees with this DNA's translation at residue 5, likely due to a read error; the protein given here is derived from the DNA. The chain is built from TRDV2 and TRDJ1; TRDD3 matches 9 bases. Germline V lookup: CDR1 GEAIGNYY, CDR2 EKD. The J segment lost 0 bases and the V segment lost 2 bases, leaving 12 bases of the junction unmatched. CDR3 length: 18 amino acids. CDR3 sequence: CACDILGDTTLYTDKLIF. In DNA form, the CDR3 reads TGTGCCTGTGACATACTGGGGGACACCACCCTGTACACCGATAAACTCATCTTT.

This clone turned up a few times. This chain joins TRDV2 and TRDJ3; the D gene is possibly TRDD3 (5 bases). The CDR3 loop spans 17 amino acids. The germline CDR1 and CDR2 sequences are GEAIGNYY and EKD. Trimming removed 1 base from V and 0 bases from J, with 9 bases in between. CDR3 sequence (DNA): TGTGCCTGTGACACTACGGGGGTCTCCTGGGACACCCGACAGATGTTTTTC. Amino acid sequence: CACDTTGVSWDTRQMFF.

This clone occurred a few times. The DNA for the CDR3 is TGTGCTCTTGGGGAAACAATACCCGATCTTCCTACGTACTGGGGAAAGTACACCGATAAACTCATCTTT. Its protein is CALGETIPDLPTYWGKYTDKLIF. V is TRDV1 and J is TRDJ1, with D possibly being TRDD2 (8 bases). This CDR3 has 23 amino acids. Germline V gene sequence: CDR1 TSWWSYY, CDR2 QGS. Trimming removed 2 bases from V and 0 bases from J, with 34 bases in between.

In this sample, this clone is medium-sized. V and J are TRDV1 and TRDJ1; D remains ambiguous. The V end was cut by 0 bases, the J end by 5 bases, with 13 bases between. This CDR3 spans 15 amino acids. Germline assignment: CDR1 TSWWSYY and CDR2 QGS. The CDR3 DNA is TGTGCTCTTGGGGAACTCCATACAGGAGCGGATAAACTCATCTTT. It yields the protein CALGELHTGADKLIF.

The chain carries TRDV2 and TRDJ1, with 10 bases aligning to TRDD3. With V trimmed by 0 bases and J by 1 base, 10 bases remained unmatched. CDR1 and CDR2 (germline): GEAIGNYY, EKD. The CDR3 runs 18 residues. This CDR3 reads CACDTLNWGIDTTDKLIF. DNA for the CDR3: TGTGCCTGTGACACCTTGAACTGGGGGATCGACACCACCGATAAACTCATCTTT.

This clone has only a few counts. The CDR3 loop reads CALGATPGSRSNWGPHPVYTDKLIF. CDR3 nucleotides: TGTGCTCTTGGGGCAACCCCCGGATCGCGGAGTAACTGGGGGCCTCACCCAGTGTACACCGATAAACTCATCTTT. The V and J genes are TRDV1 and TRDJ1; 8 positions agree with TRDD3. This CDR3 has 25 amino acids. J lost 0 bases, V lost 4 bases, and 34 bases had no gene match. Germline V gene sequence: CDR1 TSWWSYY, CDR2 QGS.

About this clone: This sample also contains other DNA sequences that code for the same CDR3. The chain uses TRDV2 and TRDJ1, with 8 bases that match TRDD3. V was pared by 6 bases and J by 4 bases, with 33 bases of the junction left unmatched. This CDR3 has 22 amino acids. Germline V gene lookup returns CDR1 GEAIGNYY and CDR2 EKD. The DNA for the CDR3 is TGTGCCTGTCTTTCCCTACGGTTTGAGGGGGATATTTCCGTCGCGGACGACGATAAACTCATCTTT. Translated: CACLSLRFEGDISVADDDKLIF.

CDR3 coding DNA: TGTGCTCTTGGGGAACTATGGTCGAGGCCTGGAGAGCTCTGGGGGGCACAAAGTAAACTCATCTTT. It yields the protein CALGELWSRPGELWGAQSKLIF. This chain joins TRDV1 and TRDJ1, with 7 bases aligning to TRDD3. This CDR3 contains 22 residues. CDR1 is TSWWSYY, CDR2 QGS, per germline. Unmatched junction bases numbered 29, after V lost 0 bases and J lost 7 bases.

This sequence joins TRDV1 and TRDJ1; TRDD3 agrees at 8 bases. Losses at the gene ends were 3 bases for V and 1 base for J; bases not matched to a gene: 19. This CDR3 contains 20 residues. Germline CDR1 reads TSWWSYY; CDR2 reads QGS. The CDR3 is CALGDLTSSWGTQGTDKLIF. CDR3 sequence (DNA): TGTGCTCTTGGGGACCTTACCTCTAGCTGGGGGACCCAGGGCACCGATAAACTCATCTTT.

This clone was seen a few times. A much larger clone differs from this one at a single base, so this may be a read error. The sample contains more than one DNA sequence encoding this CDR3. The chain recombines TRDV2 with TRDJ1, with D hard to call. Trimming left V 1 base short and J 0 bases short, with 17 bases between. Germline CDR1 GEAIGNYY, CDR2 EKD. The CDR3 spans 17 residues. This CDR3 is CACDTFPDPRDTDKLIF. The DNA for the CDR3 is TGTGCCTGTGACACGTTTCCGGACCCCAGGGACACCGATAAACTCATCTTT.

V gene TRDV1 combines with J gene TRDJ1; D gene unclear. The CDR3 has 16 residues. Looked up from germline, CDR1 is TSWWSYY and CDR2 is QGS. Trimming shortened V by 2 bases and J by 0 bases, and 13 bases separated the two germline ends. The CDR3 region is CALGEIRAQNTDKLIF. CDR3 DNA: TGTGCTCTTGGGGAAATCCGGGCCCAAAACACCGATAAACTCATCTTT.

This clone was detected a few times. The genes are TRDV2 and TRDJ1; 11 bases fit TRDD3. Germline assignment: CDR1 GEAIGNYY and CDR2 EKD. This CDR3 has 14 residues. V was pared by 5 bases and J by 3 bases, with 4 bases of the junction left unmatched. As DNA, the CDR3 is TGTGCCTGTGGTGTGGGGGATACGGCCGATAAACTCATCTTT. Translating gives CACGVGDTADKLIF.

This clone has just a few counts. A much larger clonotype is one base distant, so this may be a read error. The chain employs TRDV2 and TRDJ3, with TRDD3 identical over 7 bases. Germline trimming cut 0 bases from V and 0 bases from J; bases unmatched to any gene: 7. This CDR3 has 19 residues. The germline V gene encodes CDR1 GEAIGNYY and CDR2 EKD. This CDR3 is CACDTVLGYSSWDTRQMFF. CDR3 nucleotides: TGTGCCTGTGACACCGTACTGGGGTATAGCTCCTGGGACACCCGACAGATGTTTTTC.

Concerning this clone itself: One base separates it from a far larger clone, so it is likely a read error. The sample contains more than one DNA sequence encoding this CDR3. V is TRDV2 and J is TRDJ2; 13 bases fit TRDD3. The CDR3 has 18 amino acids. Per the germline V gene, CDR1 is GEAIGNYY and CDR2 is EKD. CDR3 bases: TGTGCCTGCGACACCGTACTGGGGGATACGCGGGGGACAGCACAACTCTTCTTT. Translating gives CACDTVLGDTRGTAQLFF.

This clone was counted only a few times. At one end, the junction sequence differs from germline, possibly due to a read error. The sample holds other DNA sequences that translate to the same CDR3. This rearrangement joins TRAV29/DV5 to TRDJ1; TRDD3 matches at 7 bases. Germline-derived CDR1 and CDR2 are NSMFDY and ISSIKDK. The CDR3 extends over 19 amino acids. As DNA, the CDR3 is TGTGCAGCAACCTTAACAGTACTAGGGATACCGAGGTACACCGACAAACTCATCTTT. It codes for CAATLTVLGIPRYTDKLIF.

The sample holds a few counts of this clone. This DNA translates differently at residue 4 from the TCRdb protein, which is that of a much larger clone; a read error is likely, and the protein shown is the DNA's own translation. CDR3 loop: CACGPLGDPPDKLIF. The CDR3 nucleotides read TGTGCCTGTGGCCCCCTGGGGGACCCTCCCGATAAACTCATCTTT. The V gene is TRDV2, the J gene TRDJ1; 8 bases are shared with TRDD3. CDR3 length: 15 residues. The V gene end was trimmed by 5 bases and the J gene end by 3 bases; junction bases not matched to a gene: 10. Germline V gives CDR1 GEAIGNYY, CDR2 EKD.

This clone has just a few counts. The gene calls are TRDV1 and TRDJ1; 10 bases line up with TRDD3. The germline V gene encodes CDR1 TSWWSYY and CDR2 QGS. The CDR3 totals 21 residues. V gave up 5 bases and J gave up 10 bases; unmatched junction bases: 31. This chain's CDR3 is CALGSLPPYWGMRGGARILIF. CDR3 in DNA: TGTGCTCTTGGGAGCCTTCCCCCGTACTGGGGGATGAGAGGGGGGGCGAGGATACTCATCTTT.

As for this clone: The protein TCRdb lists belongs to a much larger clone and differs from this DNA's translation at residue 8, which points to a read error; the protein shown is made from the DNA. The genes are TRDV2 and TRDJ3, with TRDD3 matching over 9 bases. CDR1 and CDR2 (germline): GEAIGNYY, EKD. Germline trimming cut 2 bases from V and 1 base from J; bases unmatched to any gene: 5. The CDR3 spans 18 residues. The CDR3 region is CACDKLGEDSWDTRQMFF. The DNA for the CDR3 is TGTGCCTGTGACAAACTGGGGGAGGATTCCTGGGACACCCGACAGATGTTTTTC.